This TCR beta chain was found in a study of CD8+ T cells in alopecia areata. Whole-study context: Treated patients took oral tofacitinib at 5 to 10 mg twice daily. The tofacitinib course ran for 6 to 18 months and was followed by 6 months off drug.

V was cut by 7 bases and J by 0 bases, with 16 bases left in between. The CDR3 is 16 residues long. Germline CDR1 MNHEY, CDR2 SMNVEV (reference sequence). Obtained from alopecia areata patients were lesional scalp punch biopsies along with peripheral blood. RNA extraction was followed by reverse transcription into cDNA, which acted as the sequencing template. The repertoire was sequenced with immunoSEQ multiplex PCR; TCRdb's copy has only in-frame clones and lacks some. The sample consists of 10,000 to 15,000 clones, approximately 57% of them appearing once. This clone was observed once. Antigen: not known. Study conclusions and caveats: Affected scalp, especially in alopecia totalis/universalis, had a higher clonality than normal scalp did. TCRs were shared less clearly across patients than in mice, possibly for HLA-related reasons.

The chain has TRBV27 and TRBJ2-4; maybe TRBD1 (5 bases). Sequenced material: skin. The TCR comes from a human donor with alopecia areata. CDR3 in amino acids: CASTNPGDRAKNIQYF. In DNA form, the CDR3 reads TGTGCCAGCACCAACCCCGGAGACAGAGCCAAAAACATTCAGTACTTC.